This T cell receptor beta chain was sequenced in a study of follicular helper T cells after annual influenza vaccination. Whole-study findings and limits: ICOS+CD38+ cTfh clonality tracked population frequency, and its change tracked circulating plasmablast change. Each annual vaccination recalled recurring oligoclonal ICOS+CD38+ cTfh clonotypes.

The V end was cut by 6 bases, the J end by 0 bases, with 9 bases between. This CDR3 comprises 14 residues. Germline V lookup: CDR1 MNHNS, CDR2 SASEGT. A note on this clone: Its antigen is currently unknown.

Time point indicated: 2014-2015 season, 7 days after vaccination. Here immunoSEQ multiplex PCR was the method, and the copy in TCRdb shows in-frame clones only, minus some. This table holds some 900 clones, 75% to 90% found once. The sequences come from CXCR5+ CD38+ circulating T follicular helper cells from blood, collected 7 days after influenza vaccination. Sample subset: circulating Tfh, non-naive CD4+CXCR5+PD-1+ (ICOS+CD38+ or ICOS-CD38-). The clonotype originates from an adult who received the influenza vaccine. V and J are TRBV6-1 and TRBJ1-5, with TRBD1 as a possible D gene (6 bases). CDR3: CASRTGHSNQPQHF. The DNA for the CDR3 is TGTGCCAGCAGGACAGGCCATAGCAATCAGCCCCAGCATTTT.